This TCR beta chain came from a study of blood T cell repertoires in COVID-19. Looking at the study overall: PBMCs, B-cell-depleted T cells, or T cells provided the cDNA or gDNA that made up the material.

J gave up 0 bases and V 4 bases, and 4 bases lay outside the gene matches. The CDR3 spans 16 residues. Germline V gene lookup returns CDR1 SGHTA and CDR2 FQGNSA. Assay used: immunoSEQ multiplex PCR; TCRdb lists only in-frame clones, some missing. The sample has some 250,000 clones, roughly 90% seen once; the top ten hold under 2%. The sample was peripheral blood. This sequence originates from a man younger than 45 with active or convalescent COVID-19. The chain recombines TRBV7-2 with TRBJ2-7, with 12 bases aligning to TRBD2. CDR3 in amino acids: CASSSGLAGFSYEQYF. In DNA, the CDR3 is TGTGCCAGCAGCTCCGGACTAGCGGGGTTCTCCTACGAGCAGTACTTC. Full variable domain (missing parts from reference TRBV7-2 and TRBJ2-7): GAGVSQSPSNKVTEKGKDVELRCDPISGHTALYWYRQSLGQGLEFLIYFQGNSAPDKSGLPSDRFSAERTGGSVSTLTIQRTQQEDSAVYLCASSSGLAGFSYEQYFGPGTRLTVT.